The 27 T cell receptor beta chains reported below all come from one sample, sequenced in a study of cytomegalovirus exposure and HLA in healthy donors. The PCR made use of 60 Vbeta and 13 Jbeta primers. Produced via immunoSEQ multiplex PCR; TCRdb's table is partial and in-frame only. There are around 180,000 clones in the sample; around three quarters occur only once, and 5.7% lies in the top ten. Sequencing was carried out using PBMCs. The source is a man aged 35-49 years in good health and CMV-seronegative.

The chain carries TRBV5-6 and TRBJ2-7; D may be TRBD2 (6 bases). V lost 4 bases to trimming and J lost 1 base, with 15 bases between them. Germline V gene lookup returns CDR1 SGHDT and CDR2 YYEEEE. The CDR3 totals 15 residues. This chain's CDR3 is CASSPRGTASYEQYF. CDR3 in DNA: TGTGCCAGCAGCCCCCGCGGGACGGCTTCCTACGAGCAGTACTTC.

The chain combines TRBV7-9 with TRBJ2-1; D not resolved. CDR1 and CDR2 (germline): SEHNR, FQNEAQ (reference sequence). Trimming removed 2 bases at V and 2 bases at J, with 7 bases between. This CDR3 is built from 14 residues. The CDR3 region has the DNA TGTGCCAGCAGCTTATCTAGAGCCTACAATGAGCAGTTCTTC. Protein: CASSLSRAYNEQFF.

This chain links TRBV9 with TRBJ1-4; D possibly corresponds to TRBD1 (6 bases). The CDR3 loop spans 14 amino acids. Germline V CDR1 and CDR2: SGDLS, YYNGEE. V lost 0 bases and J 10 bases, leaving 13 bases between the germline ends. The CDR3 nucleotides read TGTGCCAGCAGCGTAGACAGGGCGCGAGGAAAACTGTTTTTT. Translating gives CASSVDRARGKLFF.

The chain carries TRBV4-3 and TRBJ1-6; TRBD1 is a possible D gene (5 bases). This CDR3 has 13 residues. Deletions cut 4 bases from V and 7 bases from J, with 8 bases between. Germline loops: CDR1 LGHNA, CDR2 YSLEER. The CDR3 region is CASSLGLNSPLHF. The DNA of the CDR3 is TGCGCCAGCAGCCTGGGACTGAATTCACCCCTCCACTTT.

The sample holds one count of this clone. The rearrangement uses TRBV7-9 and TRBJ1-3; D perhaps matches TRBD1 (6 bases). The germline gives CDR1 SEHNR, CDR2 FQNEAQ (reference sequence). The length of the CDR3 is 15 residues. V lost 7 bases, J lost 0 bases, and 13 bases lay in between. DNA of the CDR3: TGTGCCAGCAACCTGATGGACAGCTCTGGAAACACCATATATTTT. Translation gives CASNLMDSSGNTIYF.

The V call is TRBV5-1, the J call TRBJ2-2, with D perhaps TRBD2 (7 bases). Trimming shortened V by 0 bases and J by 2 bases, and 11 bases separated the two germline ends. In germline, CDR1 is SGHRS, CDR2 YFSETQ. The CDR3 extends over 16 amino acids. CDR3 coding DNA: TGCGCCAGCAGCTTGGCCCGCGGGGGCAACACCGGGGAGCTGTTTTTT. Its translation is CASSLARGGNTGELFF.

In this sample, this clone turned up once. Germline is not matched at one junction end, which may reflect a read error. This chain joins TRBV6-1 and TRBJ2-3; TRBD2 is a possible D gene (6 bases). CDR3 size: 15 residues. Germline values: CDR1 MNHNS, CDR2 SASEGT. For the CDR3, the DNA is TGTGCCAACAGTGAAGATGACGGGCGGGGAGATACGCAGTATTTT. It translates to CANSEDDGRGDTQYF.

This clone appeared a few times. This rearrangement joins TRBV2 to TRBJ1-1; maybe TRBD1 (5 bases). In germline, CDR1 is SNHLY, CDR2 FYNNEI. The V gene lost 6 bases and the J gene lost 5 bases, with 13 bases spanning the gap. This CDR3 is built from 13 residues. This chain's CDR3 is CASSLYPGTEAFF. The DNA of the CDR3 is TGTGCCAGCAGCCTCTATCCAGGGACTGAAGCTTTCTTT.

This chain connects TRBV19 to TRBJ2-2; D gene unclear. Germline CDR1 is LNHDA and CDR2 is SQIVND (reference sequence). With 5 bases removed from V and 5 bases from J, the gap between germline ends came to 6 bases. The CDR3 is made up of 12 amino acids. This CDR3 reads CASSHQTGELFF. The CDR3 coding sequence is TGTGCCAGTAGTCACCAGACCGGGGAGCTGTTTTTT.

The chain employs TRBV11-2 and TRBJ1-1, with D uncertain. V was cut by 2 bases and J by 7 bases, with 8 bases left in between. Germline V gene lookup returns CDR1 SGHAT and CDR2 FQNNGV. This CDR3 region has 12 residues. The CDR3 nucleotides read TGTGCCAGCAGCTTATATCGGGTTGAAGCTTTCTTT. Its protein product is CASSLYRVEAFF.

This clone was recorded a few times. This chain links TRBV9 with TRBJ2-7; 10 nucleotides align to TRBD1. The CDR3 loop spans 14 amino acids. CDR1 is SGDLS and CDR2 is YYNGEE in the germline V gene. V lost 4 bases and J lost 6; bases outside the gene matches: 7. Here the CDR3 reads CASSSSTGGAEQYF. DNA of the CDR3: TGTGCCAGCAGCTCGTCGACAGGGGGCGCCGAGCAGTACTTC. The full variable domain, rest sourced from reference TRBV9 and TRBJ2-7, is DSGVTQTPKHLITATGQRVTLRCSPRSGDLSVYWYQQSLDQGLQFLIQYYNGEERAKGNILERFSAQQFPDLHSELNLSSLELGDSALYFCASSSSTGGAEQYFGPGTRLTVT.

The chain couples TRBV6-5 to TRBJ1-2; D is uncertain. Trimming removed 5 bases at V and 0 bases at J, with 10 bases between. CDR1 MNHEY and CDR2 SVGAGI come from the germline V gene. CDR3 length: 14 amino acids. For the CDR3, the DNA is TGTGCCAGCAGTCGAACAGCCGCTAACTATGGCTACACCTTC. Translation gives CASSRTAANYGYTF.

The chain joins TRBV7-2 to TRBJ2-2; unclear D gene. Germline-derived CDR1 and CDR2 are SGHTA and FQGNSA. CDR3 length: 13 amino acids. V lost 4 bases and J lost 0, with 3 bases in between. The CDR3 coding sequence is TGTGCCAGCAGCTACACGAACACCGGGGAGCTGTTTTTT. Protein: CASSYTNTGELFF.

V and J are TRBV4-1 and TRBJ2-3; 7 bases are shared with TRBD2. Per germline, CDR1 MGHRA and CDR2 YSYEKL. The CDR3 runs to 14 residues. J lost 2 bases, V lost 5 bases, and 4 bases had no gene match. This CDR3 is CASSSRDYTDTQYF. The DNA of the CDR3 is TGCGCCAGCAGCAGTCGGGACTACACAGATACGCAGTATTTT.

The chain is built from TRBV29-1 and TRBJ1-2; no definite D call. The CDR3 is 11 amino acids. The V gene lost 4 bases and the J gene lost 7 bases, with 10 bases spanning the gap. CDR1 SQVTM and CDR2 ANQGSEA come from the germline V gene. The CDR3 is CSVVKAPGYTF. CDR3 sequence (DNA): TGCAGCGTTGTTAAAGCCCCTGGCTACACCTTC.

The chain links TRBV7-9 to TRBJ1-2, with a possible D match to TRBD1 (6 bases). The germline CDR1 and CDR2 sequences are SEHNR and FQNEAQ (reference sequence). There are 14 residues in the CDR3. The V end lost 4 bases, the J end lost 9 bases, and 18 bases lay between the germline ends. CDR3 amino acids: CASSYTGPRVSYTF. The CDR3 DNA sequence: TGTGCCAGCAGCTATACAGGGCCCCGCGTGAGCTACACCTTC.

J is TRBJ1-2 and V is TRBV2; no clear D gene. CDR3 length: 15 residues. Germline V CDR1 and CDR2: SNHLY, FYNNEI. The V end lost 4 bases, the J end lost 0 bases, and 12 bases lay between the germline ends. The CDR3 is CASSAWQAPNYGYTF. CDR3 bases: TGTGCCAGCAGTGCGTGGCAGGCTCCTAACTATGGCTACACCTTC.

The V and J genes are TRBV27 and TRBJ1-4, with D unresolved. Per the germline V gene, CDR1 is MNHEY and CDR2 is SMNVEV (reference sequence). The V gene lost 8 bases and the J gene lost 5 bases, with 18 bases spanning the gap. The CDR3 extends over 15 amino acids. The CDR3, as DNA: TGTGCCAGCGGCCGCGGGAGGACGGACAATGAAAAACTGTTTTTT. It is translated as CASGRGRTDNEKLFF.

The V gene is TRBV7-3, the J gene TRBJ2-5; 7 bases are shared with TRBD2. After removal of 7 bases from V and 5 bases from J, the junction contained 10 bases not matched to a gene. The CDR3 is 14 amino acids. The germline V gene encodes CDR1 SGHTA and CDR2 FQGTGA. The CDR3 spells CASTWEGLKETQYF. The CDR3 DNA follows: TGTGCCAGCACCTGGGAGGGGTTGAAGGAGACCCAGTACTTC.

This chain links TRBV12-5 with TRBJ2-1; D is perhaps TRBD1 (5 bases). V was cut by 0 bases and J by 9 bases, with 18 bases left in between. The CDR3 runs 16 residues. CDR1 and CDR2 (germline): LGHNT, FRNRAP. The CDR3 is CASGLVLGQGAGEQFF. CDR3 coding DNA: TGTGCTAGTGGTTTGGTACTGGGGCAGGGTGCCGGTGAGCAGTTCTTC. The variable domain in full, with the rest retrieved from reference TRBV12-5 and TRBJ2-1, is DARVTQTPRHKVTEMGQEVTMRCQPILGHNTVFWYRQTMMQGLELLAYFRNRAPLDDSGMPKDRFSAEMPDATLATLKIQPSEPRDSAVYFCASGLVLGQGAGEQFFGPGTRLTVL.

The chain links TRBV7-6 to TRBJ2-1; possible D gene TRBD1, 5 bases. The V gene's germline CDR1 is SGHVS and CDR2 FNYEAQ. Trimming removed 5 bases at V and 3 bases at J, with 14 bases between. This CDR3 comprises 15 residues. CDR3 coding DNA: TGTGCCAGCAGCCAACAGGCTTATGGCTACAATGAGCAGTTCTTC. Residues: CASSQQAYGYNEQFF.

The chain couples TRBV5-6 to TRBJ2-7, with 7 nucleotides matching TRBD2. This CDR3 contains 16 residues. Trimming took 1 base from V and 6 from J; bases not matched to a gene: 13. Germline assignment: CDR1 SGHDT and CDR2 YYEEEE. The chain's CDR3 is CASSLLSGGIMGEQYF. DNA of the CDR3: TGTGCCAGCAGCTTGCTTTCCGGGGGGATAATGGGCGAGCAGTACTTC.

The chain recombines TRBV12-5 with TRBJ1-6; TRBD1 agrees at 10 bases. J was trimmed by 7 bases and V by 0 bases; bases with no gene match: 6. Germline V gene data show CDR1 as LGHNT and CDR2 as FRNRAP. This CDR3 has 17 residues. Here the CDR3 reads CASGLVLRDRGNSPLHF. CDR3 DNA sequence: TGTGCTAGTGGTTTGGTACTCCGGGACAGGGGCAATTCACCCCTCCACTTT.

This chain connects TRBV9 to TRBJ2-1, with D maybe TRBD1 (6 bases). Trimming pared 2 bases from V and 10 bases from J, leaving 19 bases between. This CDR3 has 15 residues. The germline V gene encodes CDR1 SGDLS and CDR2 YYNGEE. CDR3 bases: TGTGCCAGCAGCGTCCGGGACACGAACCTCGTGGAGCAGTTCTTC. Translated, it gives CASSVRDTNLVEQFF.

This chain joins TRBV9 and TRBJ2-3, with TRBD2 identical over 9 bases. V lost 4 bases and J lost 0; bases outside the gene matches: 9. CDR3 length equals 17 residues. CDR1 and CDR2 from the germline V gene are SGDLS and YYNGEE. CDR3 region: CASSPSLAGRSTDTQYF. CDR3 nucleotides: TGTGCCAGCAGCCCTAGCCTAGCGGGGCGAAGCACAGATACGCAGTATTTT.

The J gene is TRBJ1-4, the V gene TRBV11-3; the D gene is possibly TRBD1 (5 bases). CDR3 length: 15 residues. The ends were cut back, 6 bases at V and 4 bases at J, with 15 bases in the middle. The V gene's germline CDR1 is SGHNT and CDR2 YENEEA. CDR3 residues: CASSGGSRDNEKLFF. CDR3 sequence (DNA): TGTGCCAGCAGTGGGGGGAGCCGGGATAATGAAAAACTGTTTTTT.

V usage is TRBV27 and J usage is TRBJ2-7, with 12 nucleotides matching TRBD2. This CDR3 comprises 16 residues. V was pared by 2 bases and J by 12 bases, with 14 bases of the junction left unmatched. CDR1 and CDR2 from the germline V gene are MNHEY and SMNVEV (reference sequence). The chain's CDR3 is CASSLRLAGGPGQWYF. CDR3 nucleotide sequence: TGTGCCAGCAGTTTAAGGCTAGCGGGAGGGCCCGGTCAGTGGTACTTC.